These T cell receptor beta chains were read from a single sample in a study of radiotherapy plus CTLA-4 blockade in lung cancer. Here immunoSEQ multiplex PCR was the method, and the copy in TCRdb shows in-frame clones only, minus some. The profile covers 70,000 to 95,000 clones, with around 81% appearing a single time and more than 12% taken by the ten largest. Material: peripheral blood, obtained from a patient treated with radiotherapy plus ipilimumab. These receptors all stem from a human donor with non-small cell lung cancer that progressed on radiotherapy plus ipilimumab. Each CDR3 is given with its conserved first and last residue. The D gene is left open where the match is weak. Size tells how often a clone was seen (once, few, many) or the class of an expanded clone, and some rows leave it out.

J,D,V,size,CDR3,DNA
TRBJ2-3,.,TRBV30,.,CAWSVRGDTQYF,TGTGCCTGGAGTGTAAGGGGGGATACGCAGTATTTT
TRBJ1-2,.,TRBV2,few,CASRIDRIYGYTF,TGTGCCAGCAGGATAGACAGAATTTATGGCTACACCTTC
TRBJ2-7,.,TRBV11-3,.,CASSLGTRLVEQYF,TGTGCCAGCAGCTTAGGTACCAGGCTTGTAGAGCAGTACTTC
TRBJ1-3,.,TRBV19,.,CASKTDGNTIYF,TGTGCCAGTAAGACAGACGGAAACACCATATATTTT
TRBJ2-7,TRBD1,TRBV7-8,.,CASSLTGGIYEQYF,TGTGCCAGCAGCTTAACAGGGGGGATCTACGAGCAGTACTTC
TRBJ1-1,TRBD1,TRBV13,.,CASSRPGGAKAEAFF,TGTGCCAGCAGCCGTCCAGGGGGCGCGAAAGCTGAAGCTTTCTTT
TRBJ2-1,TRBD2,TRBV13,once,CASSLLGTSYNEQFF,TGTGCCAGCAGCTTACTTGGGACTAGCTACAATGAGCAGTTCTTC
TRBJ2-7,.,TRBV5-1,.,CASSLAAGYEQYF,TGCGCCAGCAGCTTGGCCGCTGGGTACGAGCAGTACTTC
TRBJ2-1,TRBD2,TRBV7-2,once,CASSLGLAGVYEQFF,TGTGCCAGCAGCTTAGGACTAGCGGGAGTGTACGAGCAGTTCTTC
TRBJ2-1,.,TRBV4-1,.,CASSRAYSQGYNEQFF,TGCGCCAGCAGCCGGGCCTATTCTCAGGGATACAATGAGCAGTTCTTC
TRBJ1-1,.,TRBV2,.,CASSVLQAEAFF,TGTGCCAGCAGTGTCCTCCAGGCTGAAGCTTTCTTT
TRBJ1-6,.,TRBV5-4,.,CASSLQAGVSPLHF,TGTGCCAGCAGCTTGCAGGCAGGGGTTTCACCCCTCCACTTT
TRBJ1-2,TRBD1,TRBV19,.,CASRPGQQNYGYTF,TGTGCCAGTAGACCGGGACAGCAAAACTATGGCTACACCTTC
TRBJ1-6,TRBD1,TRBV7-8,.,CASSSQGAISFNSPLHF,TGTGCCAGCAGTAGCCAGGGGGCTATCTCGTTTAATTCACCCCTCCACTTT
TRBJ2-1,.,TRBV9,.,CASSVAGPSAREQFF,TGTGCCAGCAGCGTAGCGGGTCCGTCGGCTAGGGAGCAGTTCTTC
TRBJ1-1,.,TRBV6-5,.,CASSSPGTINTEAFF,TGTGCCAGCAGTTCCCCCGGGACAATAAACACTGAAGCTTTCTTT
TRBJ1-2,.,TRBV19,.,CASSISRDIIYGYTF,TGTGCCAGTAGTATAAGCAGAGATATCATCTATGGCTACACCTTC
TRBJ1-2,.,TRBV29-1,few,CSAETDRNYGYTF,TGCAGCGCCGAGACCGATCGCAACTATGGCTACACCTTC
TRBJ2-5,TRBD2,TRBV4-2,.,CASSQVLSGSDRETQYF,TGTGCCAGCAGCCAAGTTCTAAGCGGGAGCGACAGGGAGACCCAGTACTTC
TRBJ2-3,TRBD1,TRBV5-5,few,CASHTLTGTRDTQYF,TGTGCCAGCCACACACTGACAGGGACGAGAGATACGCAGTATTTT
TRBJ2-2,.,TRBV19,once,CASSIEGGAGELFF,TGTGCCAGTAGTATCGAGGGCGGGGCCGGGGAGCTGTTTTTT
TRBJ2-5,TRBD2,TRBV5-1,.,CASSSASGGRETQYF,TGCGCCAGCAGCTCCGCTAGCGGGGGGAGGGAGACCCAGTACTTC
TRBJ2-5,.,TRBV2,.,CASRAIGGETQYF,TGTGCCAGCAGAGCCATTGGGGGAGAGACCCAGTACTTC
TRBJ1-4,TRBD1,TRBV5-1,.,CASSGYRDSPEKLFF,TGCGCCAGCAGCGGATACCGGGACAGCCCTGAAAAACTGTTTTTT
TRBJ1-3,.,TRBV11-3,.,CASSFGTESSGNTIYF,TGTGCCAGCAGCTTTGGTACGGAGAGCTCTGGAAACACCATATATTTT
TRBJ2-7,.,TRBV15,.,CATSRGWGDSYEQYF,TGTGCCACCAGCAGAGGTTGGGGGGACTCCTACGAGCAGTACTTC
TRBJ1-4,.,TRBV5-1,.,CATALTGGNEKLFF,TGCGCCACCGCCCTGACAGGAGGAAATGAAAAACTGTTTTTT
TRBJ2-5,TRBD2,TRBV6-5,.,CASSYSTSGGGKTQYF,TGTGCCAGCAGTTACTCGACTAGCGGAGGGGGGAAGACCCAGTACTTC
TRBJ2-5,.,TRBV11-2,once,CASSFQGSGLETQYF,TGTGCCAGCAGCTTCCAGGGCTCCGGGCTGGAGACCCAGTACTTC
TRBJ2-7,TRBD1,TRBV5-1,.,CASSLARTGGSLLYEQYF,TGCGCCAGCAGCTTGGCCCGGACAGGGGGTTCCCTACTCTACGAGCAGTACTTC
TRBJ2-1,.,TRBV29-1,once,CSVVTWDEQFF,TGCAGCGTTGTAACCTGGGATGAGCAGTTCTTC
TRBJ2-3,.,TRBV12-5,few,CASGLADVGVSTDTQYF,TGTGCTAGTGGTTTGGCCGACGTAGGGGTGAGCACAGATACGCAGTATTTT
TRBJ1-2,TRBD1,TRBV7-8,.,CASSSGQANYGYTF,TGTGCCAGCAGCTCGGGACAGGCCAACTATGGCTACACCTTC
TRBJ2-6,.,TRBV18,.,CASSPPVGANVLTF,TGTGCCAGCTCACCACCGGTCGGGGCCAACGTCCTGACTTTC
TRBJ1-1,.,TRBV5-1,.,CASSPYLGGNTEAFF,TGCGCCAGCAGCCCCTATTTAGGGGGGAACACTGAAGCTTTCTTT
TRBJ2-2,.,TRBV18,.,CASSPGTAKPTGELFF,TGTGCCAGCTCACCCGGGACGGCAAAACCAACCGGGGAGCTGTTTTTT
TRBJ1-6,TRBD1,TRBV27,once,CASRTGGQGGISNSPLHF,TGTGCCAGCAGAACCGGGGGGCAGGGGGGGATCTCTAATTCACCCCTCCACTTT
TRBJ2-7,.,TRBV19,.,CASSPDGSYEQYF,TGTGCCAGTAGTCCGGACGGATCCTACGAGCAGTACTTC
TRBJ2-7,TRBD1,TRBV4-3,.,CASAPGQGSYEQYF,TGCGCCAGCGCGCCGGGACAGGGCTCCTACGAGCAGTACTTC
TRBJ1-2,.,TRBV30,.,CAWSFRGGYTF,TGTGCCTGGAGTTTTCGCGGGGGCTACACCTTC
TRBJ2-7,TRBD1,TRBV10-3,few,CAISGTGIYEQYF,TGTGCCATCAGTGGGACAGGGATCTACGAGCAGTACTTC
TRBJ1-1,TRBD1,TRBV5-1,.,CASSLRQGAGGKTEAFF,TGCGCCAGCAGCTTAAGGCAGGGGGCAGGAGGGAAGACTGAAGCTTTCTTT
TRBJ2-5,.,TRBV4-1,.,CASSQGGRKNGETQYF,TGTGCTAGCAGCCAAGGGGGTAGGAAAAACGGAGAGACCCAGTACTTC
TRBJ2-7,.,TRBV19,medium-sized,CASSIDPGYEQYF,TGTGCCAGTAGTATTGATCCGGGCTACGAGCAGTACTTC
TRBJ2-2,TRBD2,TRBV7-6,.,CASSLAGGRAGGELFF,TGTGCCAGCAGCTTAGCCGGCGGGAGGGCAGGCGGGGAGCTGTTTTTT
TRBJ1-2,.,TRBV5-4,once,CASSQRQAPSSSYGYTF,TGTGCCAGCAGTCAGAGACAGGCCCCTTCTTCCTCATATGGTTACACCTTC
TRBJ2-7,TRBD1,TRBV4-1,.,CASSQDPPGTGNIYEQYF,TGCGCCAGCAGCCAAGATCCTCCCGGGACAGGGAATATCTACGAGCAGTACTTC
TRBJ1-4,.,TRBV5-1,.,CASSSTGTLEKLFF,TGCGCCAGCAGCTCCACAGGGACATTGGAAAAACTGTTTTTT
TRBJ2-3,.,TRBV5-8,once,CASSRGSFLIPTTDTQYF,TGTGCCAGCAGCAGGGGCTCATTTCTAATCCCCACCACAGATACGCAGTATTTT
TRBJ2-3,.,TRBV11-2,.,CASSTVRVTDTQYF,TGTGCCAGCAGCACCGTACGGGTCACAGATACGCAGTATTTT
TRBJ2-3,TRBD2,TRBV28,.,CASSYPGTSGGILRYTQYF,TGTGCCAGCAGTTACCCCGGGACTAGCGGGGGGATTTTACGGTATACGCAGTATTTT
TRBJ2-5,.,TRBV6-5,.,CASRPTGKWAQYF,TGTGCCAGCAGACCTACAGGGAAGTGGGCCCAGTACTTC
TRBJ1-2,.,TRBV7-2,few,CASSLGKGGYTF,TGTGCCAGCAGCTTAGGCAAGGGGGGCTACACCTTC
TRBJ2-1,TRBD2,TRBV29-1,once,CSVQTGGGEQFF,TGCAGCGTTCAAACGGGGGGAGGTGAGCAGTTCTTC
TRBJ2-6,TRBD2,TRBV9,.,CASSVGGGGANVLTF,TGTGCCAGCAGCGTAGGGGGGGGTGGGGCCAACGTCCTGACTTTC
TRBJ1-2,.,TRBV6-5,.,CASSYDVTGYGYTF,TGTGCCAGCAGTTACGACGTGACGGGCTATGGCTACACCTTC
TRBJ1-2,TRBD1,TRBV7-2,.,CASSLGTAARGYTF,TGTGCCAGCAGCCTTGGGACAGCGGCACGAGGCTACACCTTC
TRBJ2-5,TRBD2,TRBV10-3,.,CAISDPGLAGGETQYF,TGTGCCATCAGTGACCCCGGACTAGCGGGAGGGGAGACCCAGTACTTC
TRBJ1-3,.,TRBV5-5,.,CASSLARGGNTIYF,TGTGCCAGCAGCTTGGCCAGGGGTGGAAACACCATATATTTT